A single sample gave rise to the 23 T cell receptor beta chains below, sequenced in a study of cytomegalovirus exposure and HLA in healthy donors. Primers included in the PCR were 60 Vbeta and 13 Jbeta primers. Using immunoSEQ multiplex PCR, the repertoire was profiled, and TCRdb retains in-frame clones only, with some absent. The top ten clones hold 3.5% to 4.5% of a sample with 100,000 to 150,000 clones, roughly 70% of them seen once. Specimen: PBMCs. The origin of the receptors is a man between 25 and 39 years old in good health and CMV-seronegative.

The chain combines TRBV5-6 with TRBJ2-2, with D possibly being TRBD1 (6 bases). CDR1 and CDR2 from the germline V gene are SGHDT and YYEEEE. This CDR3 comprises 13 residues. V gave up 6 bases and J gave up 6 bases, with 12 bases separating them. The CDR3 DNA reads as TGTGCCAGCACCGTCCACAGGGCCGGGGAGCTGTTTTTT. This encodes CASTVHRAGELFF.

The rearrangement joins TRBV19 to TRBJ1-1; D remains ambiguous. CDR1 and CDR2 from the germline V gene are LNHDA and SQIVND (reference sequence). The CDR3 is 11 residues long. Trimming removed 6 bases from V and 11 bases from J, with 13 bases in between. CDR3 region: CASRNGVWAFF. The CDR3 DNA reads TGTGCCAGTAGGAATGGAGTCTGGGCTTTCTTT.

The chain employs TRBV12-2 and TRBJ1-2; TRBD1 was called by the table and not checked on the DNA. TRBV12-2 represents a pseudogene. The CDR3 runs to 19 residues. CDR3 amino acids: CASPHKSEIGTGGLHGYTF. The CDR3 DNA reads TGTGCAAGTCCCCATAAGAGTGAGATTGGGACAGGGGGATTACATGGCTACACCTTC.

This clone has only one observation. DNA for the CDR3: TGTGCCAGCAGCGTAAGGAGCGGTTACAATGAGCAGTTCTTC. Protein: CASSVRSGYNEQFF. This chain uses TRBV9 with TRBJ2-1; possibly TRBD2 for D (5 bases). The V and J ends lost 1 base and 4 bases respectively, with 9 bases between them. The CDR3 extends over 14 amino acids. CDR1 and CDR2 from the germline V gene are SGDLS and YYNGEE.

On this clone: A read error may account for a junction end that differs from germline. This chain joins TRBV5-1 and TRBJ2-7, with TRBD2 as a possible D gene (6 bases). The CDR3 is 13 residues long. Looked up from germline, CDR1 is SGHRS and CDR2 is YFSETQ. In DNA form, the CDR3 reads TGCGCCAGCAGCCCCGAATCCTCCGGGACTCGGGACTTC. This sequence encodes CASSPESSGTRDF.

This clone was seen a few times. The chain has TRBV6-4 and TRBJ2-6; D uncertain. Germline CDR1 MRHNA, CDR2 SNTAGT. Trimming took off 2 bases at V and 0 bases at J, with 5 bases between the two ends. The CDR3 is made up of 15 amino acids. Here the CDR3 reads CASSDSHSGANVLTF. The CDR3 DNA reads as TGTGCCAGCAGTGACAGCCACTCTGGGGCCAACGTCCTGACTTTC.

The V gene is TRBV7-9, the J gene TRBJ2-7; TRBD1 might be the D (7 bases). CDR1 and CDR2 from the germline V gene are SEHNR and FQNEAQ (reference sequence). The CDR3 is made up of 14 amino acids. V lost 3 bases, J lost 6 bases, and 15 bases lay in between. The CDR3 coding sequence is TGTGCCAGCAGCTTGGCGGGACAGCTGGGCGAGCAGTACTTC. This translates into CASSLAGQLGEQYF.

The chain recombines TRBV28 with TRBJ1-2; D is undetermined. The V and J ends lost 3 bases and 4 bases respectively, with 6 bases between them. Germline-derived CDR1 and CDR2 are MDHEN and SYDVKM. The CDR3 totals 12 residues. The CDR3 spells CASSLQFYGYTF. In DNA form, the CDR3 reads TGTGCCAGCAGTTTGCAGTTCTATGGCTACACCTTC.

This chain connects TRBV6-5 to TRBJ2-7; D might be TRBD1 (6 bases). CDR3 length: 13 residues. Germline lookup yields CDR1 MNHEY and CDR2 SVGAGI. V was shortened by 2 bases and J by 4 bases, with 9 bases between the two germline ends. The CDR3 sequence: CASSYGQIYEQYF. For the CDR3, the DNA is TGTGCCAGCAGTTACGGACAGATTTACGAGCAGTACTTC.

The chain joins TRBV6-1 to TRBJ1-1; 9 nucleotides match TRBD1. The trim removed 4 bases at V and 2 bases at J, leaving 11 bases unmatched. Per germline, CDR1 MNHNS and CDR2 SASEGT. The CDR3 has 17 amino acids. The CDR3 spells CASSAYRGRAINTEAFF. The CDR3 DNA reads TGTGCCAGCAGTGCATACAGGGGGCGAGCAATCAACACTGAAGCTTTCTTT.

This clone has more than one count but fewer than ten. The chain is built from TRBV6-1 and TRBJ2-3; 9 nucleotides match TRBD2. Germline CDR1 is MNHNS and CDR2 is SASEGT. V lost 2 bases to trimming and J lost 1 base; unmatched junction nucleotides: 10. CDR3 length: 18 residues. CDR3 residues: CASSERASGKPRTDTQYF. CDR3 DNA sequence: TGTGCCAGCAGTGAAAGGGCTAGCGGGAAACCCCGCACAGATACGCAGTATTTT.

V gene TRBV29-1 combines with J gene TRBJ2-5; TRBD1 is a possible D gene (6 bases). The tail of the sequence fits TRBJ2-7 better, so the J call may be wrong. The CDR3 has 13 amino acids. Germline assignment: CDR1 SQVTM and CDR2 ANQGSEA. CDR3 nucleotides: TGCAGCGTTGAACAGGGGAACTCCTACGAGCAGTACTTC. This encodes CSVEQGNSYEQYF.

The chain has TRBV11-2 and TRBJ1-1; D gene ambiguous. V lost 5 bases and J 0 bases, leaving 10 bases between the germline ends. This CDR3 spans 14 amino acids. Germline CDR1 SGHAT, CDR2 FQNNGV. CDR3 amino acids: CASSRGLLNTEAFF. CDR3 coding DNA: TGTGCCAGCAGCCGAGGACTGTTGAACACTGAAGCTTTCTTT.

The chain joins TRBV9 to TRBJ1-3, with D possibly being TRBD1 (6 bases). Germline CDR1 and CDR2: SGDLS and YYNGEE. This CDR3 spans 17 amino acids. Trimming stripped 5 bases from V and 2 bases from J, with 20 bases between. The CDR3 DNA sequence: TGTGCCAGCAGTGCAACCGTTCCAGGGGACGCTGGAAACACCATATATTTT. It translates to CASSATVPGDAGNTIYF.

CDR3 sequence (DNA): TGTGCCAGCAGCCAAGATCGCCTAGGTACGCAGTATTTT. Amino acids: CASSQDRLGTQYF. The chain carries TRBV14 and TRBJ2-3; D is unresolved. The V gene lost 0 bases and the J gene lost 8 bases, with 9 bases spanning the gap. From germline, CDR1 is SGHDN and CDR2 FVKESK. The CDR3 is made up of 13 amino acids.

The sample holds a few counts of this clone. CDR3 coding DNA: TGTGCCAGCAGTTTAAGGGTTGGGGACAGAATTTATGGCTACACCTTC. Its protein product is CASSLRVGDRIYGYTF. The chain couples TRBV27 to TRBJ1-2; the match to TRBD1 covers 7 bases. V dropped 2 bases and J dropped 5; count of bases not matched to a gene: 11. This CDR3 contains 16 residues. The germline V gene encodes CDR1 MNHEY and CDR2 SMNVEV (reference sequence).

This clone showed up just a few times. CDR3 nucleotides: TGTGCCAGCAGTCGGGGACTTGAAGCTGATCAGCCCCAGCATTTT. Its protein product is CASSRGLEADQPQHF. The gene calls are TRBV6-5 and TRBJ1-5; perhaps TRBD1 as D (5 bases). Germline CDR1 reads MNHEY; CDR2 reads SVGAGI. This CDR3 is built from 15 residues. The V end was cut by 5 bases, the J end by 5 bases, with 16 bases between.

This clone was detected only a few times. This chain joins TRBV10-3 and TRBJ2-7; TRBD2 agrees at 11 bases. V dropped 1 base and J dropped 3; count of bases not matched to a gene: 2. Germline values: CDR1 ENHRY, CDR2 SYGVKD. The length of the CDR3 is 15 residues. The CDR3, as DNA: TGTGCCATCAGTGAGTTTAGCGGGGGGGGCTACGAGCAGTACTTC. Its translation is CAISEFSGGGYEQYF.

This chain uses TRBV28 with TRBJ2-2, with 10 bases identical to TRBD2. The CDR3 covers 15 residues. Germline CDR1 MDHEN, CDR2 SYDVKM. V shed 5 bases, J shed 4 bases, and the junction held 4 bases outside the gene matches. CDR3 bases: TGTGCCAGCAGTGTGATAGCGGGGGGCACCGGGGAGCTGTTTTTT. As protein: CASSVIAGGTGELFF.

DNA of the CDR3: TGTGCCAGCAGCTTGGCGGGGACAGGTGAACCCCTCCACTTT. Protein sequence: CASSLAGTGEPLHF. This chain connects TRBV5-5 to TRBJ1-6; 8 positions match TRBD1. This CDR3 comprises 14 residues. Trimming at V came to 0 bases and at J to 12 bases, leaving 5 bases not matched to a gene. Germline CDR1 is SGHKS and CDR2 is YYEKEE (reference sequence).

The chain is built from TRBV5-1 and TRBJ1-2; D might be TRBD1 (6 bases). Germline CDR1 reads SGHRS; CDR2 reads YFSETQ. The length of the CDR3 is 13 residues. V was pared by 6 bases and J by 8 bases, with 17 bases between. The DNA for the CDR3 is TGCGCCAGCAAAGAGAACAGGGCAGAAGGCTACACCTTC. It is translated as CASKENRAEGYTF.

This rearrangement joins TRBV30 to TRBJ1-5, with D perhaps TRBD1 (5 bases). V was pared by 1 base and J by 4 bases, with 8 bases between. From germline, CDR1 is GTSNPN and CDR2 SVGIG (reference sequence). The length of the CDR3 is 13 residues. CDR3 residues: CAWSGRENQPQHF. CDR3 DNA sequence: TGTGCCTGGAGTGGCAGGGAAAATCAGCCCCAGCATTTT.

This clone was picked up one time. The chain employs TRBV7-2 and TRBJ2-2; no definite D call. V was cut by 1 base and J by 3 bases, with 12 bases left in between. This CDR3 contains 16 residues. Germline V gene lookup returns CDR1 SGHTA and CDR2 FQGNSA. The CDR3 DNA is TGTGCCAGCAGCTTAGTAGTCCCGCGGTACACCGGGGAGCTGTTTTTT. Protein sequence: CASSLVVPRYTGELFF.